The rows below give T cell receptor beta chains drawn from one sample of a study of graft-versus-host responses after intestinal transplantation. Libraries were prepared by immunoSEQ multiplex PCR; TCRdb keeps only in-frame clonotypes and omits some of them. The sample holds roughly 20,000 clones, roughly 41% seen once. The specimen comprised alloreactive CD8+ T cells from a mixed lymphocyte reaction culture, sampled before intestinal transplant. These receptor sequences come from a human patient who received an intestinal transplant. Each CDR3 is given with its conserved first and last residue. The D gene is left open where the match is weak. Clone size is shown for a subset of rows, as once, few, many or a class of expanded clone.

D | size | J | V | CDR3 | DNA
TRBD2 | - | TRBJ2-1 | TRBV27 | CASSPLSGGRRNEQFF | TGTGCCAGCAGTCCCTTGTCGGGAGGGCGGAGGAATGAGCAGTTCTTC
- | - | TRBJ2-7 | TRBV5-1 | CASSLAYEQYF | TGCGCCAGCAGCTTGGCCTACGAGCAGTACTTC
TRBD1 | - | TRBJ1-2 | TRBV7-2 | CASSLEAGQVYGYTF | TGTGCCAGCAGCTTAGAAGCCGGACAGGTCTATGGCTACACCTTC
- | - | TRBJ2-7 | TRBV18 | CASTNGRGEQYF | TGTGCCAGCACAAACGGCCGGGGTGAGCAGTACTTC
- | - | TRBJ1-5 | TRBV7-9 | CASREPVEGCNQPQHF | TGTGCCAGCAGGGAGCCTGTTGAGGGGTGCAATCAGCCCCAGCATTTT
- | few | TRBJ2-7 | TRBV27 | CASSHPLAYEQYF | TGTGCCAGCAGTCATCCGTTGGCCTACGAGCAGTACTTC
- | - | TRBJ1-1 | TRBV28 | CASSLAVNTEAFF | TGTGCCAGCAGTTTAGCGGTTAACACTGAAGCTTTCTTT
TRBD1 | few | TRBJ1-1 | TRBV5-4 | CASTSGQGMNTEAFF | TGTGCCAGCACCTCAGGACAGGGTATGAACACTGAAGCTTTCTTT
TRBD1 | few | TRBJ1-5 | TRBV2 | CASRGDQDRVQPQHF | TGTGCCAGCAGGGGAGATCAAGACAGGGTTCAGCCCCAGCATTTT
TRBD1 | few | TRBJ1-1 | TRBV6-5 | CAISAQGAMNTEAFF | TGTGCCATCAGCGCCCAGGGGGCGATGAACACTGAAGCTTTCTTT
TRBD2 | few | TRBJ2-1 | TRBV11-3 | CASSEGGPIEQFF | TGTGCCAGCAGTGAGGGAGGGCCCATTGAGCAGTTCTTC
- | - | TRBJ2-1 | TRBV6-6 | CASTDPGRNEQFF | TGTGCCAGCACCGATCCCGGGCGGAATGAGCAGTTCTTC
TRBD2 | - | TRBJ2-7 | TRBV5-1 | CASSLGYTSGGSYEQYF | TGCGCCAGCAGCTTAGGGTACACTAGCGGGGGATCCTACGAGCAGTACTTC
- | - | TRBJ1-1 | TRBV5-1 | CASSLRQINTEAFF | TGCGCCAGCAGCTTAAGGCAGATAAACACTGAAGCTTTCTTT
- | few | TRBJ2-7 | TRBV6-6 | CASSEFYEQYF | TGTGCCAGCAGTGAATTCTACGAGCAGTACTTC
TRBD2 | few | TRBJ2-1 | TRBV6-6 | CASSVGLAGNEQFF | TGTGCCAGCAGTGTTGGACTAGCGGGGAATGAGCAGTTCTTC
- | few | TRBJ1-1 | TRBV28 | CASSLYQEAFF | TGTGCCAGCAGTTTATACCAAGAAGCTTTCTTT
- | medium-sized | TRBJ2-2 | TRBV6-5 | CASGRANTGELFF | TGTGCCAGCGGTAGAGCGAACACCGGGGAGCTGTTTTTT
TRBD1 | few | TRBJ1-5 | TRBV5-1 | CASSLTGDSNQPQHF | TGCGCCAGCAGCTTGACAGGGGATAGCAATCAGCCCCAGCATTTT
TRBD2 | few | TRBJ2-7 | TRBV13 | CASSSRSGSSYEQYF | TGTGCCAGCAGCTCCAGGAGCGGGAGCTCCTACGAGCAGTACTTC
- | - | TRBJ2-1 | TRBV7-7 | CASSLGRGRYNEQFF | TGTGCTAGCAGCTTAGGCAGGGGGAGGTACAATGAGCAGTTCTTC
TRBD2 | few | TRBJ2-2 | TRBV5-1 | CASSLARGANTGELFF | TGCGCCAGCAGCTTGGCTCGGGGGGCGAACACCGGGGAGCTGTTTTTT
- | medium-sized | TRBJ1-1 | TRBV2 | CASSETGAITEAFF | TGTGCCAGCAGTGAAACGGGGGCTATCACTGAAGCTTTCTTT
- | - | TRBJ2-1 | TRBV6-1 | CASSAINGVYNEQFF | TGTGCCAGCAGTGCCATAAATGGGGTTTACAATGAGCAGTTCTTC
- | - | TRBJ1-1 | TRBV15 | CATSRHRDQAFF | TGTGCCACCAGCAGACATCGGGACCAGGCTTTCTTT
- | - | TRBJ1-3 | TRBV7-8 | CASSWAGNTIYF | TGTGCCAGCAGCTGGGCTGGAAACACCATATATTTT
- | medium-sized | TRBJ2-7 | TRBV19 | CASSIRVISEQYF | TGTGCCAGTAGTATTAGGGTAATCTCCGAGCAGTACTTC
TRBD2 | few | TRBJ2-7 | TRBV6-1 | CASSFGRGETYEQYF | TGTGCCAGCAGTTTCGGGAGGGGGGAAACCTACGAGCAGTACTTC
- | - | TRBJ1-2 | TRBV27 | CASSFKPNYGYTF | TGTGCCAGCAGTTTTAAACCTAACTATGGCTACACCTTC
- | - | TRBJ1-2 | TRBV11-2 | CASSHRQILLYGYTF | TGTGCCAGCAGCCATCGACAGATTCTCCTCTATGGCTACACCTTC
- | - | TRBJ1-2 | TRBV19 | CASSFSTPLGYTF | TGTGCCAGTAGTTTTTCCACGCCGTTAGGCTACACCTTC
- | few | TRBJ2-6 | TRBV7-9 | CASSLIGQSSGANVLTF | TGTGCCAGCAGCTTAATAGGACAGTCCTCTGGGGCCAACGTCCTGACTTTC
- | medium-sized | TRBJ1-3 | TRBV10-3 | CAISESGTPGNTIYF | TGTGCCATCAGTGAGAGCGGGACCCCTGGAAACACCATATATTTT
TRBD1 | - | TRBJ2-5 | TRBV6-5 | CASSFTGVQETQYF | TGTGCCAGCAGTTTTACAGGGGTCCAAGAGACCCAGTACTTC
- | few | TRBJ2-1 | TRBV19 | CASSLGNQPYNEQFF | TGTGCCAGTAGTTTGGGCAATCAACCCTACAATGAGCAGTTCTTC
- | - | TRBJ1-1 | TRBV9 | CASSVGDTSTEAFF | TGTGCCAGCAGCGTAGGGGACACCAGTACTGAAGCTTTCTTT
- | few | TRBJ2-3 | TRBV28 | CASSSPRRTPLTDTQYF | TGTGCCAGCAGTTCCCCCCGACGCACACCCCTCACAGATACGCAGTATTTT
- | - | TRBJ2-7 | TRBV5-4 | CASSLLNEQYF | TGTGCCAGCAGCTTGTTGAACGAGCAGTACTTC
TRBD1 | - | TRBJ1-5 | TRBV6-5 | CASSLTGTGGQPQHF | TGTGCCAGCAGTTTAACCGGGACAGGGGGTCAGCCCCAGCATTTT
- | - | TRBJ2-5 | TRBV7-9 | CASSLDRWVGSQETQYF | TGTGCCAGCAGCTTAGATCGTTGGGTAGGGAGCCAAGAGACCCAGTACTTC
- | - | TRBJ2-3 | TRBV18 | CASSPPATDTQYF | TGTGCCAGCTCTCCCCCCGCGACAGATACGCAGTATTTT
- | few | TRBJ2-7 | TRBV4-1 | CASSQIHSANYEQYF | TGCGCCAGCAGCCAAATTCATAGCGCAAACTACGAGCAGTACTTC